This TCR beta chain was identified in a study of cytomegalovirus exposure and HLA in healthy donors. Regarding the study as a whole: The classifier was said to identify cytomegalovirus status with high specificity and sensitivity. TCR beta chains numbering 164 were designated cytomegalovirus-associated.

The method was immunoSEQ multiplex PCR; TCRdb's version includes in-frame clones alone and lacks a portion of them. The data contain 95,000 to 150,000 clones, approximately 91% of them seen just once; the ten biggest clones take up approximately 2%. Germline assignment: CDR1 MNHNS and CDR2 SASEGT. The CDR3 extends over 16 amino acids. Trimming left V 4 bases short and J 0 bases short, with 13 bases between. In the case of this clone: The antigen remains undetermined.

The chain uses TRBV6-1 and TRBJ1-5, with D possibly matching TRBD1 (6 bases). The source of this sequence is a woman aged 18-30 years in good health and CMV-seronegative. The material sequenced was PBMCs. The CDR3: CASSGRGTFSNQPQHF. The DNA for the CDR3 is TGTGCCAGCAGTGGCCGTGGGACATTTAGCAATCAGCCCCAGCATTTT.